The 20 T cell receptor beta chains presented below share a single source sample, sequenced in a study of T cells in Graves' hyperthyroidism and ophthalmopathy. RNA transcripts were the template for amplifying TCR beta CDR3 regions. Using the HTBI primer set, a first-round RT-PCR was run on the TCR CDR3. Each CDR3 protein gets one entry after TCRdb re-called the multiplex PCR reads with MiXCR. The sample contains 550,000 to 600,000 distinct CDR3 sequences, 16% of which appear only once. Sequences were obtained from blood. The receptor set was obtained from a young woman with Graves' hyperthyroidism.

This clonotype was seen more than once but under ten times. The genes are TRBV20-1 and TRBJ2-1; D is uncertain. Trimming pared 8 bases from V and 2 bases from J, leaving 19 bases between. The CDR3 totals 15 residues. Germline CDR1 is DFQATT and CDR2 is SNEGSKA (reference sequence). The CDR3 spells CSTYTTGSPYNEQFF. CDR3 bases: TGCAGTACCTATACGACTGGCAGTCCCTACAATGAGCAGTTCTTC.

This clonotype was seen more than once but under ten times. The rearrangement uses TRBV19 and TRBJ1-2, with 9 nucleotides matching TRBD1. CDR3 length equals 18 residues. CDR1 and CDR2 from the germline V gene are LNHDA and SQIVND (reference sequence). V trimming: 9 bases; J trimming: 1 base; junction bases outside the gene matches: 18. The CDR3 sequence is CASTTLYAWTGVNYGYTF. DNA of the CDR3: TGTGCCAGCACTACACTCTATGCATGGACAGGGGTTAACTATGGCTACACCTTC. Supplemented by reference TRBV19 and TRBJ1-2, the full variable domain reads DGGITQSPKYLFRKEGQNVTLSCEQNLNHDAMYWYRQDPGQGLRLIYYSQIVNDFQKGDIAEGYSVSREKKESFPLTVTSAQKNPTAFYLCASTTLYAWTGVNYGYTFGSGTRLTVV.

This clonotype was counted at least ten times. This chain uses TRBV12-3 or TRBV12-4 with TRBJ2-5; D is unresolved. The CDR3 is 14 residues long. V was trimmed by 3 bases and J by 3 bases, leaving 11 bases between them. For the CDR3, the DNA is TGTGCCAGCAGTTTCACACTGGGCAAAGAGACCCAGTACTTC. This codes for CASSFTLGKETQYF.

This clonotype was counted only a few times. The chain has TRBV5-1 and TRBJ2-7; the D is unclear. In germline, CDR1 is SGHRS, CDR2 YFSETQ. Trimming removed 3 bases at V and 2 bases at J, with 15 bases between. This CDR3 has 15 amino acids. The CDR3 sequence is CASSSLGLSTYEQYF. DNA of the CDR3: TGCGCCAGCAGCTCTCTGGGTTTAAGCACCTACGAGCAGTACTTC. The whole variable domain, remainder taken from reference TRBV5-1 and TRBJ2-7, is KAGVTQTPRYLIKTRGQQVTLSCSPISGHRSVSWYQQTPGQGLQFLFEYFSETQRNKGNFPGRFSGRQFSNSRSEMNVSTLELGDSALYLCASSSLGLSTYEQYFGPGTRLTVT.

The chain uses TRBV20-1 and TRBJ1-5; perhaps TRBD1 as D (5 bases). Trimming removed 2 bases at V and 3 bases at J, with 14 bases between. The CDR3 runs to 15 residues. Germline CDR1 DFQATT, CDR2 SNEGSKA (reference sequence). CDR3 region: CSARPPGRLNQPQHF. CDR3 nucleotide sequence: TGCAGTGCTAGACCTCCGGGACGGCTCAATCAGCCCCAGCATTTT.

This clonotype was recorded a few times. DNA of the CDR3: TGTGCCAGCAGCCCATGGGACGGACGGAATTATGGCTACACCTTC. Translating gives CASSPWDGRNYGYTF. V usage is TRBV14 and J usage is TRBJ1-2; maybe TRBD1 (5 bases). V lost 4 bases and J 5 bases, leaving 17 bases between the germline ends. The CDR3 spans 15 residues. In germline, CDR1 is SGHDN, CDR2 FVKESK.

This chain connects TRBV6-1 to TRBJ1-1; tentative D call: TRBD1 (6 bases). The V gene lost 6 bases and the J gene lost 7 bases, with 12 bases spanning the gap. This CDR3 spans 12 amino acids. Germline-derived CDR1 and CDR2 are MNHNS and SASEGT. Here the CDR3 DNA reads TGTGCCAGCAGGGACCGGGACATTGAAGCTTTCTTT. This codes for CASRDRDIEAFF.

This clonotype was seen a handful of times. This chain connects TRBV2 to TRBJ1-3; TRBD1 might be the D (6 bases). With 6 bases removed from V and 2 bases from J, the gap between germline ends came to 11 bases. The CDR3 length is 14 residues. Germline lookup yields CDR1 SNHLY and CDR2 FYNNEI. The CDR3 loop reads CASRSQGAGNTIYF. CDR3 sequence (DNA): TGTGCCAGCAGATCACAGGGAGCTGGAAACACCATATATTTT.

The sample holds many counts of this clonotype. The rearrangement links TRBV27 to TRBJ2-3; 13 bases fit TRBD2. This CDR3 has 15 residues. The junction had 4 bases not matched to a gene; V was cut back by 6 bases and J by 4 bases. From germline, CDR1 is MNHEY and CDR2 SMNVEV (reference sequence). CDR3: CASRRTSGRPDTQYF. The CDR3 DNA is TGTGCCAGCAGGCGGACTAGCGGGAGACCAGATACGCAGTATTTT.

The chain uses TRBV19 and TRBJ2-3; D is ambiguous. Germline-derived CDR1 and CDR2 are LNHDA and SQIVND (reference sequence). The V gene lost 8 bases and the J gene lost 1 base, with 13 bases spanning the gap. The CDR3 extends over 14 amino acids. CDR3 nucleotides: TGTGCCAGTCCTTCATCCACAGGCACAGATACGCAGTATTTT. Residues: CASPSSTGTDTQYF.

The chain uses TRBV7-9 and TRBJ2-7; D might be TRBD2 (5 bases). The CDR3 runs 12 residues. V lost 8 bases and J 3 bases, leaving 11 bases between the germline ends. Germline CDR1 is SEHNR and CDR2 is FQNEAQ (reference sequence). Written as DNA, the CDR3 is TGTGCCAGCGCCTTCGGGGACTACGAGCAGTACTTC. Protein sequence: CASAFGDYEQYF.

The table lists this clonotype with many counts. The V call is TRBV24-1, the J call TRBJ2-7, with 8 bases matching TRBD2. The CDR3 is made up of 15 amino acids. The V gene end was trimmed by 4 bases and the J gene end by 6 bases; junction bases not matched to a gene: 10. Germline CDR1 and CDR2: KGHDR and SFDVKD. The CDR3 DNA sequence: TGTGCCACCAGTGACTCCCGTGGGGCGGGAGGCGAGCAGTACTTC. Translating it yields CATSDSRGAGGEQYF.

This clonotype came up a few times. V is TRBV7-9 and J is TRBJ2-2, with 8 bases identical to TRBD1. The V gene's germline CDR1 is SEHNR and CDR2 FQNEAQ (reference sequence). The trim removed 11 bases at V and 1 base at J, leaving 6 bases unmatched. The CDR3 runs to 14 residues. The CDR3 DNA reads TGTGCCGGATCCGGGACAGGGAACACCGGGGAGCTGTTTTTT. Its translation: CAGSGTGNTGELFF.

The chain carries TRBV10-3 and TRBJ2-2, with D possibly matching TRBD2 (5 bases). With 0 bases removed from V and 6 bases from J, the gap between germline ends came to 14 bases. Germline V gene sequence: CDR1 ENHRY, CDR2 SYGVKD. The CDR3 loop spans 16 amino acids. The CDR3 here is CAISESPVLEAGELFF. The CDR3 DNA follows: TGTGCCATCAGTGAGTCTCCCGTCTTGGAGGCCGGGGAGCTGTTTTTT.

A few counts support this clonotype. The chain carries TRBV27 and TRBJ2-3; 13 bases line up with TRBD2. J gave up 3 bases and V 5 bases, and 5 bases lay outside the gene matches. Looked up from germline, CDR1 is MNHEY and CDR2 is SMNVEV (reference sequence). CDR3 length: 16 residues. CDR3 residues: CASSPGTSGTTDTQYF. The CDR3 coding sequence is TGTGCCAGCAGTCCCGGGACTAGCGGGACTACAGATACGCAGTATTTT.

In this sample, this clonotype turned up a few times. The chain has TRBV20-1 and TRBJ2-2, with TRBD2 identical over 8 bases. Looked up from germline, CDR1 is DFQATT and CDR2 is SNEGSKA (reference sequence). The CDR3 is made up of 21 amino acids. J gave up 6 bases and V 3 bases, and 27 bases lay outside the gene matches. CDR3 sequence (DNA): TGCAGTGCTAGTAAGGGTTTGATAGGCGGGAGGACCCTGAGGATCGCCGGGGAGCTGTTTTTT. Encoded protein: CSASKGLIGGRTLRIAGELFF.

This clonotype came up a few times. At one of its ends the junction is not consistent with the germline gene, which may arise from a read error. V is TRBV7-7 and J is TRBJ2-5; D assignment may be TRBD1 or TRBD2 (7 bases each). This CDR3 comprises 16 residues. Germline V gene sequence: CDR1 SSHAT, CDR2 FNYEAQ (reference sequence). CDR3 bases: TGTGCTAGCAGCCCAGGGGGGGCGGGCTTCCAAGAGACCCAGTACTTC. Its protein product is CASSPGGAGFQETQYF. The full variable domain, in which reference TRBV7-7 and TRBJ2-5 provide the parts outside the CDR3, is GAGVSQSPRYKVTKRGQDVTLRCDPISSHATLYWYQQALGQGPEFLTYFNYEAQPDKSGLPSDRFSAERPEGSISTLTIQRTEQRDSAMYRCASSPGGAGFQETQYFGPGTRLLVL.

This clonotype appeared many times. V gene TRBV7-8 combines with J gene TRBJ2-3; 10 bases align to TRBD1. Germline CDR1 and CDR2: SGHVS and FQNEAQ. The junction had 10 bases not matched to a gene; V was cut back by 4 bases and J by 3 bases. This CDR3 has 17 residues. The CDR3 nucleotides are TGTGCCAGCAGCTCGCGACCCCCGGGACAGGGGACAGATACGCAGTATTTT. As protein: CASSSRPPGQGTDTQYF.

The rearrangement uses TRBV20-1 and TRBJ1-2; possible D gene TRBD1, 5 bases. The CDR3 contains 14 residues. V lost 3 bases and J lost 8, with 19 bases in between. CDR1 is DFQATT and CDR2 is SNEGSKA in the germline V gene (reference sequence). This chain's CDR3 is CSASNVPGWDGYTF. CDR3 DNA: TGCAGTGCTAGTAATGTCCCCGGTTGGGACGGCTACACCTTC.

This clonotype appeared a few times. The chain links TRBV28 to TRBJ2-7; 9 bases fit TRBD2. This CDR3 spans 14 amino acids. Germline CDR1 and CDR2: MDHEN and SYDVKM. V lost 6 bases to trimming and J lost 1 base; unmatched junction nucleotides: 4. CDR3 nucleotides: TGTGCCAGCAGGTCTAGCGGGGCATCCTACGAGCAGTACTTC. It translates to CASRSSGASYEQYF. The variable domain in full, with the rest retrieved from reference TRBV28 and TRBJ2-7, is DVKVTQSSRYLVKRTGEKVFLECVQDMDHENMFWYRQDPGLGLRLIYFSYDVKMKEKGDIPEGYSVSREKKERFSLILESASTNQTSMYLCASRSSGASYEQYFGPGTRLTVT.